This T cell receptor beta chain was recovered during a study of blood T cell repertoires in COVID-19. Study context: COVID-19 samples, acute and convalescent, were from the United States, Italy and Spain.

Assay used: immunoSEQ multiplex PCR; TCRdb lists only in-frame clones, some missing. The sample has some 340,000 clones, 85% seen once. Trimming took 3 bases from V and 5 from J; bases not matched to a gene: 9. Germline lookup yields CDR1 MDHEN and CDR2 SYDVKM. The CDR3 is made up of 15 amino acids. The chain links TRBV28 to TRBJ1-1; 7 bases are shared with TRBD1. The clonotype comes from a woman between 18 and 30 years old with acute or convalescent COVID-19. The material sequenced was peripheral blood. CDR3: CASSFFRGAGTEAFF. The DNA for the CDR3 is TGTGCCAGCAGTTTCTTCAGGGGGGCGGGAACTGAAGCTTTCTTT.